Below are 27 T cell receptor beta chains sequenced from a single sample in a study of blood T cells in healthy people across ages. It was with a sample-barcoded 5' primer and a J-beta primer mix that a second PCR of roughly 7 to 12 cycles was run. Each CDR3 protein gets one entry after TCRdb re-called the 5' RACE reads with MiXCR. The sample has 1.5 million or so distinct CDR3 sequences, 40% to 45% seen once. The specimen was blood. These receptors were taken from a woman younger than 30 in good health.

The V call is TRBV15, the J call TRBJ2-1; 7 bases are a match to TRBD2. The CDR3 contains 16 residues. Trimming cost V 0 bases and J 4 bases; bases outside gene matches: 6. CDR1 LNHNV and CDR2 YYDKDF come from the germline V gene (reference sequence). CDR3 sequence: CATSRDRLRGYNEQFF. For the CDR3, the DNA is TGTGCCACCAGCAGAGATCGTTTGCGGGGGTACAATGAGCAGTTCTTC. The whole variable domain, remainder taken from reference TRBV15 and TRBJ2-1, is DAMVIQNPRYQVTQFGKPVTLSCSQTLNHNVMYWYQQKSSQAPKLLFHYYDKDFNNEADTPDNFQSRRPNTSFCFLDIRSPGLGDTAMYLCATSRDRLRGYNEQFFGPGTRLTVL.

The gene calls are TRBV6-5 and TRBJ2-7, with 9 nucleotides matching TRBD2. This CDR3 has 16 amino acids. The germline V gene encodes CDR1 MNHEY and CDR2 SVGAGI. Trimming removed 4 bases from V and 0 bases from J; junction bases left unmatched: 7. This CDR3 is CASSLAGVFSSYEQYF. As DNA, the CDR3 is TGTGCCAGCAGTTTAGCGGGAGTCTTCAGCTCCTACGAGCAGTACTTC.

This chain links TRBV6-5 with TRBJ1-1; no reliable D call. Trimming left V 7 bases short and J 4 bases short, with 16 bases between. This CDR3 is built from 14 residues. CDR1 and CDR2 from the germline V gene are MNHEY and SVGAGI. DNA of the CDR3: TGTGCCAGCACCCCACACGGGAAGAGCACTGAAGCTTTCTTT. Translating it yields CASTPHGKSTEAFF.

This clonotype was seen a few times. The V and J genes are TRBV15 and TRBJ1-2; TRBD1 is a possible D gene (6 bases). Between the trimmed V and J ends, which lost 0 bases and 4 bases, there was a span of 9 bases. The germline V gene encodes CDR1 LNHNV and CDR2 YYDKDF (reference sequence). The CDR3 loop spans 14 amino acids. The CDR3 loop is CATSRDTGTYGYTF. Written as DNA, the CDR3 is TGTGCCACCAGCAGAGATACAGGGACCTATGGCTACACCTTC. Supplemented by reference TRBV15 and TRBJ1-2, the full variable domain reads DAMVIQNPRYQVTQFGKPVTLSCSQTLNHNVMYWYQQKSSQAPKLLFHYYDKDFNNEADTPDNFQSRRPNTSFCFLDIRSPGLGDTAMYLCATSRDTGTYGYTFGSGTRLTVV.

The chain employs TRBV3-1 and TRBJ1-6; D gene unclear. Germline V CDR1 and CDR2: LGHDT, YNNKEL (reference sequence). The V end lost 0 bases, the J end lost 6 bases, and 6 bases lay between the germline ends. The CDR3 sequence is 14 residues long. CDR3 nucleotides: TGTGCCAGCAGCCAAGAATGGAGTAATTCACCCCTCCACTTT. Protein: CASSQEWSNSPLHF.

This clonotype was detected only a few times. The V and J genes are TRBV27 and TRBJ2-3, with D perhaps given as TRBD1 or TRBD2 (5 bases each). Trimming cost V 1 base and J 0 bases, with 20 bases left between them. This CDR3 contains 19 residues. Per germline, CDR1 MNHEY and CDR2 SMNVEV (reference sequence). The DNA for the CDR3 is TGTGCCAGCAGTTTATTCGCTCGAGGGGTGGGTCCTAGCACAGATACGCAGTATTTT. Amino acids: CASSLFARGVGPSTDTQYF.

The rearrangement uses TRBV27 and TRBJ2-6, with D possibly called TRBD1 or TRBD2 (5 bases each). V lost 6 bases to trimming and J lost 0 bases, with 15 bases between them. The CDR3 is 17 amino acids. The germline gives CDR1 MNHEY, CDR2 SMNVEV (reference sequence). CDR3 coding DNA: TGTGCCAGCAGCCAAAAGGGACCCCGCTCTGGGGCCAACGTCCTGACTTTC. It is translated as CASSQKGPRSGANVLTF. Using reference TRBV27 and TRBJ2-6 for the parts outside the CDR3, the full variable domain is EAQVTQNPRYLITVTGKKLTVTCSQNMNHEYMSWYRQDPGLGLRQIYYSMNVEVTDKGDVPEGYKVSRKEKRNFPLILESPSPNQTSLYFCASSQKGPRSGANVLTFGAGSRLTVL.

The chain carries TRBV7-2 and TRBJ2-2; possibly TRBD2 for D (6 bases). This CDR3 region has 15 residues. Trimming shortened V by 10 bases and J by 5 bases, and 20 bases separated the two germline ends. Germline assignment: CDR1 SGHTA and CDR2 FQGNSA. As DNA, the CDR3 is TGTGCCACCCACCTTAGGGGAGGACTGACCGGGGAGCTGTTTTTT. As protein: CATHLRGGLTGELFF.

This clonotype was observed a handful of times. V is TRBV4-1 and J is TRBJ1-5; TRBD1 aligns across 8 bases. This CDR3 has 15 residues. Germline V gives CDR1 MGHRA, CDR2 YSYEKL. With V trimmed by 1 base and J by 3 bases, 2 bases remained unmatched. The CDR3 reads CASSQGQGFNQPQHF. The CDR3 nucleotides read TGCGCCAGCAGCCAAGGACAGGGGTTCAATCAGCCCCAGCATTTT.

The V call is TRBV4-1, the J call TRBJ1-1; D is uncertain. Per germline, CDR1 MGHRA and CDR2 YSYEKL. This CDR3 has 14 residues. Trimming cost V 8 bases and J 2 bases, with 15 bases left between them. CDR3 in DNA: TGCGCCAGCTCCGGCCGGGGATACAACACTGAAGCTTTCTTT. It is translated as CASSGRGYNTEAFF.

This clonotype was observed a few times. This chain joins TRBV29-1 and TRBJ2-3; D is undetermined. The V end lost 0 bases, the J end lost 6 bases, and 16 bases lay between the germline ends. The CDR3 sequence is 15 residues long. Per the germline V gene, CDR1 is SQVTM and CDR2 is ANQGSEA. This CDR3 is CSVEDQLGLRDTQYF. The DNA for the CDR3 is TGCAGCGTTGAAGATCAACTGGGGTTGAGGGATACGCAGTATTTT.

This clonotype has ten or more counts. The chain recombines TRBV4-1 with TRBJ2-1, with D maybe TRBD1 (5 bases). Germline CDR1 is MGHRA and CDR2 is YSYEKL. Deletions cut 4 bases from V and 9 bases from J, with 10 bases between. CDR3 size: 12 residues. This CDR3 is CASSPTEREQFF. The CDR3 bases are TGCGCCAGCAGCCCGACAGAACGTGAGCAGTTCTTC.

This clonotype was seen more than once but under ten times. The CDR3 sequence: CASSPPLASTDTQYF. The CDR3 DNA follows: TGTGCCAGCAGCCCCCCTCTTGCGAGCACAGATACGCAGTATTTT. The chain has TRBV18 and TRBJ2-3, with D uncertain. Germline CDR1 and CDR2: KGHSH and LQKENI. Trimming took off 8 bases at V and 0 bases at J, with 15 bases between the two ends. CDR3 length equals 15 residues.

This chain connects TRBV4-3 to TRBJ1-1, with no clear D. Per the germline V gene, CDR1 is LGHNA and CDR2 is YSLEER. V gave up 0 bases and J gave up 1 base, with 9 bases separating them. The CDR3 spans 15 residues. CDR3 region: CASSQERDQNTEAFF. The DNA of the CDR3 is TGCGCCAGCAGCCAAGAGAGGGATCAGAACACTGAAGCTTTCTTT.

As concerns this clonotype: This may stem from a read error, because a much larger clone lies one nucleotide away. J is TRBJ2-7 and V is TRBV6-5, with D unclear. Germline assignment: CDR1 MNHEY and CDR2 SVGAGI. Trimming stripped 6 bases from V and 7 bases from J, with 10 bases between. The CDR3 extends over 11 amino acids. The CDR3 here is CASRHHNEQYF. The CDR3 nucleotides are TGTGCCAGCAGGCACCACAATGAGCAGTACTTC.

This clonotype has ten or more counts. V and J are TRBV11-2 and TRBJ2-1, with TRBD2 matching 7 bases. V was pared by 2 bases and J by 4 bases, with 5 bases of the junction left unmatched. The germline CDR1 and CDR2 sequences are SGHAT and FQNNGV. This CDR3 has 15 amino acids. CDR3 DNA sequence: TGTGCCAGCAGCTTAATAGCGGGTGCGTACAATGAGCAGTTCTTC. Residues: CASSLIAGAYNEQFF.

The V gene is TRBV9, the J gene TRBJ2-3; TRBD2 aligns across 9 bases. V shed 0 bases, J shed 8 bases, and the junction held 7 bases outside the gene matches. Germline values: CDR1 SGDLS, CDR2 YYNGEE. This CDR3 is 15 amino acids long. The CDR3 loop is CASSVVTSGPGTQYF. Here the CDR3 DNA reads TGTGCCAGCAGCGTAGTGACTAGCGGTCCGGGTACGCAGTATTTT.

This clonotype was counted a few times. The V gene is TRBV12-3 or TRBV12-4, the J gene TRBJ2-2, with TRBD2 identical over 7 bases. V lost 6 bases to trimming and J lost 4 bases; unmatched junction nucleotides: 5. This CDR3 has 14 amino acids. The CDR3 DNA follows: TGTGCCAGCAGGGGACTATTATCCACCGGGGAGCTGTTTTTT. This encodes CASRGLLSTGELFF.

The DNA for the CDR3 is TGTGCCAGCAGCCAAGAAATGGCACTAGCGGGAGGTTCGAGCACAGATACGCAGTATTTT. This sequence encodes CASSQEMALAGGSSTDTQYF. V usage is TRBV4-2 and J usage is TRBJ2-3; 12 bases agree with TRBD2. The CDR3 sequence is 20 residues long. Per the germline V gene, CDR1 is LGHNA and CDR2 is YNFKEQ. V trimming: 0 bases; J trimming: 0 bases; junction bases outside the gene matches: 10.

This clonotype turned up a few times. The CDR3 loop reads CASSFGLARNEQFF. CDR3 bases: TGTGCCAGCAGCTTTGGACTAGCGCGTAATGAGCAGTTCTTC. This chain joins TRBV5-6 and TRBJ2-1; TRBD2 agrees at 9 bases. The CDR3 is made up of 14 amino acids. From germline, CDR1 is SGHDT and CDR2 YYEEEE. Trimming at V came to 2 bases and at J to 7 bases, leaving 4 bases not matched to a gene.

This chain uses TRBV10-3 with TRBJ1-2; 10 positions match TRBD1. The CDR3 has 16 amino acids. V gave up 4 bases and J gave up 0 bases; unmatched junction bases: 5. Germline-derived CDR1 and CDR2 are ENHRY and SYGVKD. Here the CDR3 DNA reads TGTGCCATCAGTGGACAGGGGGCGTTAACTAACTATGGCTACACCTTC. This encodes CAISGQGALTNYGYTF.

CDR3 sequence (DNA): TGTGCCAGCAGCGTAGAGGGGTCCGGCGGGACTGAAGCTTTCTTT. It encodes CASSVEGSGGTEAFF. The V call is TRBV9, the J call TRBJ1-1; a possible D gene is TRBD1 (5 bases). This CDR3 comprises 15 residues. Germline CDR1 and CDR2: SGDLS and YYNGEE. V lost 0 bases and J 5 bases, leaving 14 bases between the germline ends.

In its sample, this clonotype was seen a few times. The chain has TRBV11-1 and TRBJ2-1; TRBD1 is a possible D gene (6 bases). Trimming pared 5 bases from V and 8 bases from J, leaving 10 bases between. CDR1 and CDR2 (germline): SGHAT, FQDESV (reference sequence). CDR3 length equals 12 residues. CDR3 residues: CASSADSYEQFF. In DNA, the CDR3 is TGTGCCAGCAGCGCGGACAGTTATGAGCAGTTCTTC.

This clonotype was seen a handful of times. The rearrangement uses TRBV7-9 and TRBJ1-6, with 7 positions matching TRBD1. Germline CDR1 SEHNR, CDR2 FQNEAQ (reference sequence). Unmatched junction bases numbered 7, after V lost 4 bases and J lost 4 bases. CDR3 length: 16 amino acids. The CDR3 coding sequence is TGTGCCAGCAGCTCGGTTTTGGGACAGTATAATTCACCCCTCCACTTT. Its translation: CASSSVLGQYNSPLHF.

This clonotype has just a few counts. V and J are TRBV6-6 and TRBJ2-2; no firm D call. Germline CDR1 reads MNHNY; CDR2 reads SVGAGI (reference sequence). This CDR3 comprises 15 residues. Between the trimmed V and J ends, which lost 5 bases and 2 bases, there was a span of 12 bases. DNA for the CDR3: TGTGCCAGCAGTGTGGAACAGATTAACACCGGGGAGCTGTTTTTT. It encodes CASSVEQINTGELFF.

This clonotype was observed once. The genes are TRBV12-3 or TRBV12-4 and TRBJ1-2, with D maybe TRBD1 (5 bases). The CDR3 covers 15 residues. V shed 4 bases and J shed 2 bases, with 14 bases lying between them. For the CDR3, the DNA is TGTGCCAGCAGTTCACCAGGGCTCTCCAACTATGGCTACACCTTC. Translation gives CASSSPGLSNYGYTF.

The chain recombines TRBV11-2 with TRBJ1-1, with D possibly being TRBD1 (5 bases). The germline gives CDR1 SGHAT, CDR2 FQNNGV. Trimming stripped 7 bases from V and 8 bases from J, with 11 bases between. The CDR3 has 11 residues. The CDR3 DNA reads as TGTGCCAGCACCCCGGGACGCGAAGCTTTCTTT. It translates to CASTPGREAFF. The full variable domain, with the rest looked up from reference TRBV11-2 and TRBJ1-1, is EAGVAQSPRYKIIEKRQSVAFWCNPISGHATLYWYQQILGQGPKLLIQFQNNGVVDDSQLPKDRFSAERLKGVDSTLKIQPAKLEDSAVYLCASTPGREAFFGQGTRLTVV.